Shown below are 8 T cell receptor beta chains from a single sample sequenced in a study of blood T cell repertoires in COVID-19. Measured with immunoSEQ multiplex PCR; TCRdb has only the in-frame clones, and not every one. The sample lists some 200,000 clones, 84% seen once, with about a sixth in the top ten. The sequenced material came from peripheral blood. These receptors all stem from a woman of 80 years or more with active or convalescent COVID-19.

The V call is TRBV2, the J call TRBJ1-5; D is possibly TRBD1 (6 bases). Trimming took off 2 bases at V and 3 bases at J, with 14 bases between the two ends. CDR3 length equals 16 residues. Germline V gene sequence: CDR1 SNHLY, CDR2 FYNNEI. This chain's CDR3 is CASSESPGQNNQPQHF. As DNA, the CDR3 is TGTGCCAGCAGTGAATCCCCCGGACAGAACAATCAGCCCCAGCATTTT.

This chain uses TRBV6-5 with TRBJ2-2; 8 bases match TRBD1. The V and J ends lost 5 bases and 6 bases, in that order; junction bases with no gene match: 8. Germline lookup yields CDR1 MNHEY and CDR2 SVGAGI. CDR3 length equals 15 residues. CDR3 loop: CASSRQGRLAGELFF. DNA of the CDR3: TGTGCCAGCAGTCGACAGGGGCGATTGGCCGGGGAGCTGTTTTTT.

The chain joins TRBV7-9 to TRBJ2-3; the D gene is possibly TRBD2 (6 bases). V lost 5 bases, J lost 1 base, and 16 bases lay in between. Germline V gene data show CDR1 as SEHNR and CDR2 as FQNEAQ (reference sequence). The CDR3 length is 16 residues. The CDR3: CASSPLGRLGTDTQYF. The CDR3 DNA is TGTGCCAGCAGCCCACTAGGAAGACTAGGCACAGATACGCAGTATTTT.

The rearrangement links TRBV19 to TRBJ2-7; 10 nucleotides match TRBD1. After removal of 2 bases from V and 2 bases from J, the junction contained 6 bases not matched to a gene. CDR3 length: 16 amino acids. The germline gives CDR1 LNHDA, CDR2 SQIVND (reference sequence). CDR3 residues: CASSIFGQGGTYEQYF. The CDR3 region has the DNA TGTGCCAGTAGTATATTCGGACAGGGGGGGACCTACGAGCAGTACTTC.

This chain uses TRBV2 with TRBJ1-2, with 10 bases fitting TRBD1. This CDR3 is built from 17 residues. Germline loops: CDR1 SNHLY, CDR2 FYNNEI. J lost 7 bases, V lost 3 bases, and 14 bases had no gene match. The CDR3 region is CASSENHRDRGLGGYTF. CDR3 nucleotides: TGTGCCAGCAGTGAGAACCACCGGGACAGGGGTCTCGGTGGCTACACCTTC.

The chain couples TRBV5-1 to TRBJ1-6; D remains ambiguous. V lost 1 base and J lost 6, with 11 bases in between. In germline, CDR1 is SGHRS, CDR2 YFSETQ. CDR3 length equals 15 residues. CDR3 loop: CASSLIGRANSPLHF. Written as DNA, the CDR3 is TGCGCCAGCAGCTTGATTGGGAGGGCTAATTCACCCCTCCACTTT.

The chain employs TRBV6-2 or TRBV6-3 and TRBJ2-3; 12 bases fit TRBD2. V lost 2 bases to trimming and J lost 1 base; unmatched junction nucleotides: 13. Germline CDR1 and CDR2: MNHEY and SVGEGT. This CDR3 has 20 amino acids. CDR3 DNA: TGTGCCAGCAGTTACCCGACCGGGACTAGCGGGCCGGGGGGCACAGATACGCAGTATTTT. Translated, it gives CASSYPTGTSGPGGTDTQYF.

The chain links TRBV4-3 to TRBJ1-4; 8 bases line up with TRBD1. From germline, CDR1 is LGHNA and CDR2 YSLEER. CDR3 length: 17 amino acids. J gave up 4 bases and V 4 bases, and 11 bases lay outside the gene matches. CDR3 region: CASSPRGTGGVNEKLFF. DNA for the CDR3: TGCGCCAGCAGCCCACGCGGGACAGGCGGAGTTAATGAAAAACTGTTTTTT.